This T cell receptor (beta chain) was recovered during a study of technical replicates of blood from a handful of donors. The V end lost 0 bases, the J end lost 6 bases, and 13 bases lay between the germline ends. This CDR3 has 15 amino acids. Germline V gene lookup returns CDR1 SGHRS and CDR2 YFSETQ. Assay: immunoSEQ multiplex PCR; the TCRdb copy retains only in-frame clones and omits some. The table lists roughly 50,000 clones, around 96% of them singletons. The clonotype comes from a human donor in good health. Some clones in this sample may be carry-over from other donors' samples. V is TRBV5-1 and J is TRBJ2-4; possibly TRBD2 for D (5 bases). What was sequenced was PBMCs. The CDR3: CASSLAPGVGNIQYF. DNA of the CDR3: TGCGCCAGCAGCTTGGCCCCCGGGGTGGGAAACATTCAGTACTTC.